This T cell receptor beta chain was identified in a study of cytomegalovirus exposure and HLA in healthy donors. Whole-study context: Early released data had about 85 million unique TCRs, all coming from HLA-typed donors. The study, taken as a whole, reports: Productive status was seen about 90% or about 30% of the time for most TCR beta V segments in an earlier analysis.

Germline assignment: CDR1 SGHNT and CDR2 YYREEE (reference sequence). The J segment lost 4 bases and the V segment lost 4 bases, leaving 2 bases of the junction unmatched. The CDR3 length is 15 residues. With regard to this clone: Its matching antigen is unknown.

The PCR contained 60 Vbeta and 13 Jbeta primers. Assay used: immunoSEQ multiplex PCR; TCRdb lists only in-frame clones, some missing. The table lists 100,000 or so clones, over 60% of them singletons, with around a tenth in the top ten. The chain carries TRBV5-4 and TRBJ2-5, with 15 positions matching TRBD2. Source material: PBMCs. The receptor was derived from a male donor in good health and CMV-seropositive. The CDR3 is CASSTGLAGGETQYF. CDR3 nucleotide sequence: TGTGCCAGCAGCACGGGACTAGCGGGAGGAGAGACCCAGTACTTC. Filled out from reference TRBV5-4 and TRBJ2-5, the complete variable domain reads ETGVTQSPTHLIKTRGQQVTLRCSSQSGHNTVSWYQQALGQGPQFIFQYYREEENGRGNFPPRFSGLQFPNYSSELNVNALELDDSALYLCASSTGLAGGETQYFGPGTRLLVL.